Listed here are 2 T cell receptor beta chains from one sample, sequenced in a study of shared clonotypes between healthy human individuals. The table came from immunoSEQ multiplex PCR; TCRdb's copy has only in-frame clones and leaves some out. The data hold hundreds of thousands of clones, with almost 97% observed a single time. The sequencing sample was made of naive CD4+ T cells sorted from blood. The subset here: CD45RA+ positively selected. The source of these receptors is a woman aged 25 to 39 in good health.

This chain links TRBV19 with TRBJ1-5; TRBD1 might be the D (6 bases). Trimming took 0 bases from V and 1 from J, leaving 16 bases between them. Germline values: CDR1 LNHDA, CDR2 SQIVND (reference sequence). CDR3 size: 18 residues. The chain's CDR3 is CASSIDLTRGYSNQPQHF. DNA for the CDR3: TGTGCCAGTAGTATAGATCTGACCAGGGGTTACAGCAATCAGCCCCAGCATTTT. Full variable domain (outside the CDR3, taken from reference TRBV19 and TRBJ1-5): DGGITQSPKYLFRKEGQNVTLSCEQNLNHDAMYWYRQDPGQGLRLIYYSQIVNDFQKGDIAEGYSVSREKKESFPLTVTSAQKNPTAFYLCASSIDLTRGYSNQPQHFGDGTRLSIL.

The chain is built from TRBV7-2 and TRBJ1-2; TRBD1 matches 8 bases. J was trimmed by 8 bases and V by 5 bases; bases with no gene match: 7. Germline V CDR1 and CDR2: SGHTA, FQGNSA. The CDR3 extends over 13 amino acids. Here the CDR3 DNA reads TGTGCCAGCAGCGGGCGGACAGGGTCCGGCTACACCTTC. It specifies CASSGRTGSGYTF.